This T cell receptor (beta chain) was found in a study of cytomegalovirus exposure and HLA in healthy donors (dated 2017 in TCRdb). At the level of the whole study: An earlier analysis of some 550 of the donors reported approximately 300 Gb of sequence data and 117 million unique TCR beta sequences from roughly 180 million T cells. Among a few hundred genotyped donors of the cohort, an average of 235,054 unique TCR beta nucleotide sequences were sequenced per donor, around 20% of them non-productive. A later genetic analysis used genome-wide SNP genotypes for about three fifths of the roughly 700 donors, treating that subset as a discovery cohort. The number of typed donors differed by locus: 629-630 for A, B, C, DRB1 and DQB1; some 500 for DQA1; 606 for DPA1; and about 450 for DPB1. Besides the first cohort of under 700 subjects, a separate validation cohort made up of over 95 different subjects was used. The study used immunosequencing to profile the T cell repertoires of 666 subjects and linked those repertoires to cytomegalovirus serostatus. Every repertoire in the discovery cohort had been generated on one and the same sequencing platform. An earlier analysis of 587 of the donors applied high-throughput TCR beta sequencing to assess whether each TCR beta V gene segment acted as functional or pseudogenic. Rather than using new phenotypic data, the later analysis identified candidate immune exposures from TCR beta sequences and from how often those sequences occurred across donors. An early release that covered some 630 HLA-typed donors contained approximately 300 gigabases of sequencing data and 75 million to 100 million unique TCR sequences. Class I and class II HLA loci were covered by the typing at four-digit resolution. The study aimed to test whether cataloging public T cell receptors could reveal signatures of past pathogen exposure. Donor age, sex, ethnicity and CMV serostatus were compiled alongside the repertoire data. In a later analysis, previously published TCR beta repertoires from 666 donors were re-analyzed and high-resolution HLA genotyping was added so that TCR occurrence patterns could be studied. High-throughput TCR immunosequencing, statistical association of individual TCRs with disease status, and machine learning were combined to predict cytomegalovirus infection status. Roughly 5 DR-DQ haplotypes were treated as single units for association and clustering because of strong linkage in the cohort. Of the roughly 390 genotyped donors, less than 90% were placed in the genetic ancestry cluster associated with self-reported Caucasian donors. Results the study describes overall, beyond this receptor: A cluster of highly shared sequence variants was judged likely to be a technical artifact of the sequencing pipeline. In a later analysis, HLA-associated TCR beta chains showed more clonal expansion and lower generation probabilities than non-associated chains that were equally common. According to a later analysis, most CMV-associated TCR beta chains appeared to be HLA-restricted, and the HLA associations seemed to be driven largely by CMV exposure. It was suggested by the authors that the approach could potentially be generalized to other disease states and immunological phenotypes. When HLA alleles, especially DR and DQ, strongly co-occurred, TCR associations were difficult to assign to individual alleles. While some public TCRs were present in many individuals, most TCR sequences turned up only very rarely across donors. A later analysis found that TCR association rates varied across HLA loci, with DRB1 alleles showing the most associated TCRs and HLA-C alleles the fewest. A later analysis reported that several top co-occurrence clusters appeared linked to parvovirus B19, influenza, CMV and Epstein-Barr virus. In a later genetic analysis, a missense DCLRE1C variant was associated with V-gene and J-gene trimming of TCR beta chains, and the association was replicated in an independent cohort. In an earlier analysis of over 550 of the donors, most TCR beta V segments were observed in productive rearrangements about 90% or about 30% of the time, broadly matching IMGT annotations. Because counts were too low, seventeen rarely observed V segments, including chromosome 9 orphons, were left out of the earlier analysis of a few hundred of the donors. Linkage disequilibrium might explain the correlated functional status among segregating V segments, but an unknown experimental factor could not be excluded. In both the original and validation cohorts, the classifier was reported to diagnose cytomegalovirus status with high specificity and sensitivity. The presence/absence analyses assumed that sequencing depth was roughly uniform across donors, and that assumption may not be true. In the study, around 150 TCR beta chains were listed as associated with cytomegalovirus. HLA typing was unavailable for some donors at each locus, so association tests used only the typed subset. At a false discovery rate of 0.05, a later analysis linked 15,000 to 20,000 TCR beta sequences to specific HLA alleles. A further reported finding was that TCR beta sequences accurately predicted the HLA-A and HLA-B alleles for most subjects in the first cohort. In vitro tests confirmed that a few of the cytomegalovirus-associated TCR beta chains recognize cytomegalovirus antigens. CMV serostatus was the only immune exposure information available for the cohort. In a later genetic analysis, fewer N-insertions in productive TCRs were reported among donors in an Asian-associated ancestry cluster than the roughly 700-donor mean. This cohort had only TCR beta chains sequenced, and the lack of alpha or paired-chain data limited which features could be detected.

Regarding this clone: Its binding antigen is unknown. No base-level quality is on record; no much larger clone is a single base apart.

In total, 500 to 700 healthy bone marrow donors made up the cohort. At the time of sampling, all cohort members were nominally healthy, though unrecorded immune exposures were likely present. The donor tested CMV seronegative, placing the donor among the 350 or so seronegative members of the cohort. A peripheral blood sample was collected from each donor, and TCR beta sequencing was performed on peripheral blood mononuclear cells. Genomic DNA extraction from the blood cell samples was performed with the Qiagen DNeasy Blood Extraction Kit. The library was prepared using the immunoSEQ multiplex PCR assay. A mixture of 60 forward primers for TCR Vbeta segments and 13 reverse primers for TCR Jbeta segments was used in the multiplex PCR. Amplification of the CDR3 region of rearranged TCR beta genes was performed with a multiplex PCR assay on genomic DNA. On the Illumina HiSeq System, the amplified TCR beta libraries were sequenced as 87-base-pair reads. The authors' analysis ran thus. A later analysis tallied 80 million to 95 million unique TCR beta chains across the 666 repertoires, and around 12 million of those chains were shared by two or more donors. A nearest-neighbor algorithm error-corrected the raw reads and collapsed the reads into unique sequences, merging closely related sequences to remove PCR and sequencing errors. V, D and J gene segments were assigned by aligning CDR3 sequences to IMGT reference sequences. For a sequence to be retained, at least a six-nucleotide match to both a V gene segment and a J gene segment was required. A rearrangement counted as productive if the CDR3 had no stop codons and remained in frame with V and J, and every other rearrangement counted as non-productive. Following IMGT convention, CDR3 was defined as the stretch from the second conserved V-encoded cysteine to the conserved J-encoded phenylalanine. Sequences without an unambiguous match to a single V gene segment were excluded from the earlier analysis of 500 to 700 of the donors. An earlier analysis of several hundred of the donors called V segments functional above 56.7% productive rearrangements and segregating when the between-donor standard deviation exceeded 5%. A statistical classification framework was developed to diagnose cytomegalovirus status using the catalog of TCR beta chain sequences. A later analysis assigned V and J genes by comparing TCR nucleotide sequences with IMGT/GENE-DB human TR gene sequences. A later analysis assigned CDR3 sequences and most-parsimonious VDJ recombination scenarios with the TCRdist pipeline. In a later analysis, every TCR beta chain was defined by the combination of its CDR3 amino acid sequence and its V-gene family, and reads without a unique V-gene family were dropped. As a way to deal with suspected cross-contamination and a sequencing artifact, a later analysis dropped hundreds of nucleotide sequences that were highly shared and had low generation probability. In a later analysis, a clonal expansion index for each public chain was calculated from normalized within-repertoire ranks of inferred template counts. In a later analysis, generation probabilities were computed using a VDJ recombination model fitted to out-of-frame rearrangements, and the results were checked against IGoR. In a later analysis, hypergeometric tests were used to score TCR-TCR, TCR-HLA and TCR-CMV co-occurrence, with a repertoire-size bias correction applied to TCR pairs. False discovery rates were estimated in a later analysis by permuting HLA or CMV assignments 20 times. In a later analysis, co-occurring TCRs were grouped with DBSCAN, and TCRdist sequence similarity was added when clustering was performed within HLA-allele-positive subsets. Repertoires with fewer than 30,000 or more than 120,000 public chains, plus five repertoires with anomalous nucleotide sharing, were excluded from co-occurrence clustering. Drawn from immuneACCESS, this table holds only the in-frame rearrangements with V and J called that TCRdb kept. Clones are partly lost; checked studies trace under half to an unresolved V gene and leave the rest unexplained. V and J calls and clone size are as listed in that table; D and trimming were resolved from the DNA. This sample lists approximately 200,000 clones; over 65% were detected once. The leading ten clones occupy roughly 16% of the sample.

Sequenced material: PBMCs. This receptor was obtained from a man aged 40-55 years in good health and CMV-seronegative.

The CDR3 here reads CASSADGTYGGKQFF. The DNA sequence is given as TGTGCCAGCAGCGCCGACGGGACTTACGGAGGAAAGCAGTTCTTC. The V gene is TRBV9 and the J gene is TRBJ2-1; the D gene is perhaps TRBD2, on 6 matching bases. The junction shows trimming of 3 bases on V and 11 bases on J, plus 21 bases between the germline ends. Sequences SGDLS (CDR1) and YYNGEE (CDR2) are obtained from the germline V gene. The CDR3 has 15 amino acids, counting the end cysteine and phenylalanine. The CDR3 DNA has 45 bases and is translated from base 1.